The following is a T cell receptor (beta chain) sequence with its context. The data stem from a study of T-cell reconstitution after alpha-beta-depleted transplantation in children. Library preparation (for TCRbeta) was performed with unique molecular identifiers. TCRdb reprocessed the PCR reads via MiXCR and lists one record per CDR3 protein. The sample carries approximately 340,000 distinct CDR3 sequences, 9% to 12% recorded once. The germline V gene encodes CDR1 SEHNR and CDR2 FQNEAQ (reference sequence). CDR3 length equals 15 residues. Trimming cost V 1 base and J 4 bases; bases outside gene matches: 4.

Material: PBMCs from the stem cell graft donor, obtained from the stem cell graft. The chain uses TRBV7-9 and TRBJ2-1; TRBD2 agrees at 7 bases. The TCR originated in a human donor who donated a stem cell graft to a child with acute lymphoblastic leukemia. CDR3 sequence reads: CASSLEGTTYNEQFF. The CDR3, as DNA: TGTGCCAGCAGCTTAGAGGGGACTACATACAATGAGCAGTTCTTC.